These 9 T cell receptor beta chains were sequenced from one sample in a study of control samples from healthy donors and cancer patients (dated by TCRdb to the early 2020s). To prepare the library, the immunoSEQ multiplex PCR assay was applied. TCRdb re-hosts the immuneACCESS table, in-frame sequences only. Its copies lack some clones; in the studies checked, an unresolved V gene accounts for under half of them, and the cause for the rest is not known. The sample profile shows 100,000 to 150,000 clones; over 75% of them were found once. The ten largest clones take up 7% to 10% of the sample. Material for sequencing was blood. Source of these receptors: a man between 40 and 49 years old in good health.

The chain couples TRBV18 to TRBJ1-1; D ambiguous. Germline lookup yields CDR1 KGHSH and CDR2 LQKENI. The V end lost 3 bases, the J end lost 3 bases, and 14 bases lay between the germline ends. The CDR3 runs to 15 residues. CDR3 region: CASSPLGGRDTEAFF. CDR3 sequence (DNA): TGTGCCAGCTCACCCCTCGGAGGGAGAGACACTGAAGCTTTCTTT.

The V gene is TRBV19, the J gene TRBJ1-1; D remains unclear. Deletions cut 4 bases from V and 0 bases from J, with 9 bases between. CDR1 is LNHDA and CDR2 is SQIVND in the germline V gene (reference sequence). The CDR3 totals 14 residues. CDR3 sequence: CASSRTGMNTEAFF. In nucleotides, the CDR3 is TGTGCCAGTAGTAGGACCGGGATGAACACTGAAGCTTTCTTT.

This chain joins TRBV5-1 and TRBJ1-5; D remains ambiguous. CDR3 length: 14 amino acids. V lost 4 bases and J 2 bases, leaving 10 bases between the germline ends. Germline assignment: CDR1 SGHRS and CDR2 YFSETQ. Written as DNA, the CDR3 is TGCGCCAGCAGCCCCGGATCAGGCAATCAGCCCCAGCATTTT. Its translation: CASSPGSGNQPQHF.

The chain couples TRBV3-1 (or the pseudogene TRBV3-2) to TRBJ2-3; D uncertain. The germline V and J ends were trimmed by 4 bases and 0 bases, with 8 bases remaining between them. Germline V CDR1 and CDR2: LGHDT, YNNKEL (reference sequence). CDR3 size: 14 residues. The CDR3 loop reads CASSLQGSTDTQYF. CDR3 sequence (DNA): TGTGCCAGCAGCCTACAAGGTAGCACAGATACGCAGTATTTT.

The chain couples TRBV6-2 or TRBV6-3 to TRBJ2-1; D perhaps matches TRBD2 (5 bases). The CDR3 consists of 18 residues. V lost 4 bases, J lost 3 bases, and 22 bases lay in between. The germline V gene encodes CDR1 MNHEY and CDR2 SVGEGT. The CDR3 sequence is CASSFAVEAVLVYNEQFF. The CDR3 DNA reads as TGTGCCAGCAGTTTCGCGGTTGAAGCGGTGCTGGTCTACAATGAGCAGTTCTTC.

Written as DNA, the CDR3 is TGCAGCGTTGATCTAGACAGGGGCAGGGCAGATACGCAGTATTTT. Translating it yields CSVDLDRGRADTQYF. This chain joins TRBV29-1 and TRBJ2-3, with 8 bases aligning to TRBD1. There are 15 residues in the CDR3. From germline, CDR1 is SQVTM and CDR2 ANQGSEA. V gave up 3 bases and J gave up 4 bases; unmatched junction bases: 9.

The chain links TRBV5-1 to TRBJ1-3, with D perhaps TRBD1 (6 bases). The CDR3 covers 13 residues. Germline V lookup: CDR1 SGHRS, CDR2 YFSETQ. Trimming took off 4 bases at V and 5 bases at J, with 10 bases between the two ends. CDR3 amino acids: CASSGDNRNTIYF. The CDR3 coding sequence is TGCGCCAGCAGCGGGGACAATAGAAACACCATATATTTT.

The rearrangement uses TRBV18 and TRBJ2-7; 9 bases match TRBD2. The CDR3 totals 15 residues. V lost 3 bases and J lost 3; bases outside the gene matches: 6. Germline V lookup: CDR1 KGHSH, CDR2 LQKENI. The CDR3 sequence: CASSPASGIFYEQYF. CDR3 DNA sequence: TGTGCCAGCTCACCCGCTAGCGGGATATTCTACGAGCAGTACTTC. Drawing the rest from reference TRBV18 and TRBJ2-7, the complete variable domain is NAGVMQNPRHLVRRRGQEARLRCSPMKGHSHVYWYRQLPEEGLKFMVYLQKENIIDESGMPKERFSAEFPKEGPSILRIQQVVRGDSAAYFCASSPASGIFYEQYFGPGTRLTVT.

The rearrangement links TRBV10-3 to TRBJ2-2, with 10 bases aligning to TRBD2. This CDR3 spans 16 amino acids. Unmatched junction bases numbered 8, after V lost 6 bases and J lost 4 bases. Germline V lookup: CDR1 ENHRY, CDR2 SYGVKD. Here the CDR3 reads CAIRASGGPSTGELFF. The CDR3 DNA follows: TGTGCCATCAGGGCTAGCGGGGGCCCGAGCACCGGGGAGCTGTTTTTT.